This paragraph reports one T cell receptor (beta chain). Cohort 3 recovered donors had two negative PCRs, clearance, or symptom resolution. This specimen comes from a study of blood T cell repertoires in COVID-19. The protocol was immunoSEQ multiplex PCR, while the TCRdb copy is restricted to in-frame clones and leaves out a portion. The top ten clones hold 5% of a sample with 300,000 to 350,000 clones, approximately 89% of them seen once. This CDR3 region has 18 residues. Trimming at V came to 0 bases and at J to 5 bases, leaving 12 bases not matched to a gene. Germline lookup yields CDR1 SGDLS and CDR2 YYNGEE.

The chain recombines TRBV9 with TRBJ2-2; TRBD1 aligns across 8 bases. The sample taken for sequencing was PBMCs or T cells enriched from blood (not recorded which). The receptor was isolated from a man aged 25-45 years who had recovered from COVID-19. CDR3 sequence reads: CASSVASGRTGRTGELFF. The CDR3 bases are TGTGCCAGCAGCGTAGCCTCGGGGCGGACAGGGCGAACCGGGGAGCTGTTTTTT. Based on the CDR3 plus reference TRBV9 and TRBJ2-2, the full variable domain is DSGVTQTPKHLITATGQRVTLRCSPRSGDLSVYWYQQSLDQGLQFLIQYYNGEERAKGNILERFSAQQFPDLHSELNLSSLELGDSALYFCASSVASGRTGRTGELFFGEGSRLTVL.